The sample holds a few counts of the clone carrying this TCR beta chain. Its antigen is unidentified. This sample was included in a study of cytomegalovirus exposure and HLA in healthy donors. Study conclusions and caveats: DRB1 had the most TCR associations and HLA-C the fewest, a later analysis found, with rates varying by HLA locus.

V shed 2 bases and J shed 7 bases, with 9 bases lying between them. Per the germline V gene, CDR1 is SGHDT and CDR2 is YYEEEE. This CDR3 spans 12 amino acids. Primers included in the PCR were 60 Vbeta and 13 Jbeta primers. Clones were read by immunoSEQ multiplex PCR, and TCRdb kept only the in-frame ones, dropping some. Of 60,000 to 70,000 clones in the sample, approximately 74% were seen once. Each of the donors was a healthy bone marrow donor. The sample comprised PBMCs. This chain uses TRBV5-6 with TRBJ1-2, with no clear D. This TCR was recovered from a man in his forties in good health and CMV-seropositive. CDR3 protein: CASSFLEAGYTF. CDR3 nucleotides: TGTGCCAGCAGCTTCCTCGAGGCTGGCTACACCTTC.